This entry concerns a single TCR beta chain. The data were obtained in a study of post-analysis software for immune sequencing data. Incorporated into the TCR beta cDNA libraries were unique molecular identifiers, which served to reduce PCR and sequencing biases. Using its own MiXCR run on the PCR reads, TCRdb lists one record per CDR3 protein. The sample has 430,000 or so distinct CDR3 sequences, over 30% seen once. The sequence was collected from a girl aged 2-15 years with multiple sclerosis. The sequenced material came from blood.

CDR3 sequence reads: CATSRDLGLAPSNEQFF. The CDR3 region has the DNA TGTGCCACCAGCAGGGACCTAGGACTAGCCCCGAGCAATGAGCAGTTCTTC. The V call is TRBV15, the J call TRBJ2-1; TRBD2 matches 8 bases. Per germline, CDR1 LNHNV and CDR2 YYDKDF (reference sequence). The CDR3 is 17 residues long. Germline trimming cut 3 bases from V and 6 bases from J; bases unmatched to any gene: 13.